Following are 6 T cell receptor beta chains from one sample sequenced in a study of T cells in Graves' hyperthyroidism and ophthalmopathy. RNA transcripts gave rise to amplified TCR beta CDR3 regions. A first-round RT-PCR of the TCR CDR3 used the HTBI primer set. TCRdb used MiXCR to reprocess the multiplex PCR reads, holding one entry per CDR3 protein. The sample records 310,000 or so distinct CDR3 sequences, about 15% being singletons. Sample: blood. All receptors derive from a woman in her sixties with Graves' ophthalmopathy.

This rearrangement joins TRBV12-3 or TRBV12-4 to TRBJ2-1; 15 bases align to TRBD2. This CDR3 has 15 residues. J gave up 9 bases and V 4 bases, and 4 bases lay outside the gene matches. This CDR3 is CASSSGTSGGLEQFF. For the CDR3, the DNA is TGTGCCAGCAGTTCCGGGACTAGCGGGGGGCTTGAGCAGTTCTTC.

This clonotype was counted many times. The chain links TRBV20-1 to TRBJ1-1; D gene ambiguous. Germline lookup yields CDR1 DFQATT and CDR2 SNEGSKA (reference sequence). The CDR3 totals 11 residues. The V end was cut by 0 bases, the J end by 7 bases, with 6 bases between. CDR3 protein: CSARDRGEAFF. CDR3 coding DNA: TGCAGTGCTAGAGATCGGGGTGAAGCTTTCTTT.

As to this clonotype: This may be a read error: a much more frequent sequence differs by one nucleotide. This sequence joins TRBV28 and TRBJ1-2; D is undetermined. The ends were cut back, 5 bases at V and 4 bases at J, with 14 bases in the middle. Germline V lookup: CDR1 MDHEN, CDR2 SYDVKM. The CDR3 loop spans 14 amino acids. As DNA, the CDR3 is TGTGCCAGCAGTCTCATCAGAGTTAGCTATGGCTACACCTTC. This translates into CASSLIRVSYGYTF.

This chain connects TRBV27 to TRBJ2-3, with 9 bases matching TRBD1. V lost 7 bases to trimming and J lost 6 bases; unmatched junction nucleotides: 11. This CDR3 comprises 15 residues. CDR1 MNHEY and CDR2 SMNVEV come from the germline V gene (reference sequence). The CDR3 DNA reads TGTGCCAGCAAAGCCCGGGACAGGGCGTCGGATACGCAGTATTTT. The encoded protein is CASKARDRASDTQYF.

This clonotype occurred many times. The CDR3 sequence is CASSLGGQRANEQFF. In DNA, the CDR3 is TGTGCCAGCAGCTTAGGCGGACAGAGAGCGAATGAGCAGTTCTTC. J is TRBJ2-1 and V is TRBV7-2; the D gene is possibly TRBD1 (6 bases). Deletions cut 1 base from V and 7 bases from J, with 14 bases between. Germline CDR1 is SGHTA and CDR2 is FQGNSA. The CDR3 runs to 15 residues.

The table lists this clonotype with a few counts. The chain links TRBV19 to TRBJ1-5, with 9 bases identical to TRBD1. The CDR3 is made up of 16 amino acids. With 2 bases clipped from V and 4 bases from J, the junction kept 6 bases outside the gene matches. Germline V gene lookup returns CDR1 LNHDA and CDR2 SQIVND (reference sequence). The CDR3 DNA follows: TGTGCCAGTAGTATATGGGGACAGGGACCAAATCAGCCCCAGCATTTT. Protein product: CASSIWGQGPNQPQHF.